Sequencing of this T cell receptor beta chain was carried out in a study of memory CD4+ T cells and cytomegalovirus serostatus. The sample holds one count of this clone. The V gene's germline CDR1 is SGHAT and CDR2 FQDESV (reference sequence). The CDR3 runs 15 residues. The ends lost 5 bases at V and 3 bases at J; junction bases unmatched: 7. Repertoires were generated with immunoSEQ multiplex PCR, while TCRdb's copy carries only in-frame clones and drops some. The data hold tens of thousands of clones, with roughly 78% observed a single time. The sort gate was single viable CD3+CD4+CD8-CD45RO+ cells for memory CD4+ T cells.

This receptor was taken from an adult in good health and CMV-seronegative. Sequencing was performed on memory CD4+ T cells from blood. The genes are TRBV11-1 and TRBJ2-3; 8 bases map to TRBD2. CDR3 region: CASSRGTSHTDTQYF. CDR3 DNA sequence: TGTGCCAGCAGCCGGGGGACTAGTCATACAGATACGCAGTATTTT.